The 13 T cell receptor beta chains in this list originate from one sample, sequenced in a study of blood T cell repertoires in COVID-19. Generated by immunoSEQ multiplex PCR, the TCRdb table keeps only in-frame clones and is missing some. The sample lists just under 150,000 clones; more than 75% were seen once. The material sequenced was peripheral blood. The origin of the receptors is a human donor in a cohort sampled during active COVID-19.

The CDR3 nucleotides are TGTGCCAGCAGTGAAGGGTTGGCTAGCGGGAACACAGATACGCAGTATTTT. Translating gives CASSEGLASGNTDTQYF. V usage is TRBV2 and J usage is TRBJ2-3, with 9 bases fitting TRBD2. The V gene's germline CDR1 is SNHLY and CDR2 FYNNEI. CDR3 length equals 17 residues. Trimming removed 1 base from V and 2 bases from J; junction bases left unmatched: 7.

This CDR3 is CASSQPGVTEAFF. The CDR3, as DNA: TGTGCCAGCAGCCAACCGGGGGTCACTGAAGCTTTCTTT. The chain joins TRBV11-2 to TRBJ1-1, with D perhaps matching TRBD1 (5 bases). Between the trimmed V and J ends, which lost 5 bases and 4 bases, there was a span of 11 bases. This CDR3 spans 13 amino acids. Germline V gene data show CDR1 as SGHAT and CDR2 as FQNNGV.

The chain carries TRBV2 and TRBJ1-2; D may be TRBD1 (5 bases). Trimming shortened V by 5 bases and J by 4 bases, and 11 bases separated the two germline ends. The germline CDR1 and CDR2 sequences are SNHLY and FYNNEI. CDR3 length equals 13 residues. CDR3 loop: CASSSDSPYGYTF. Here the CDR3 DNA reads TGTGCCAGCAGTTCCGACAGTCCCTATGGCTACACCTTC.

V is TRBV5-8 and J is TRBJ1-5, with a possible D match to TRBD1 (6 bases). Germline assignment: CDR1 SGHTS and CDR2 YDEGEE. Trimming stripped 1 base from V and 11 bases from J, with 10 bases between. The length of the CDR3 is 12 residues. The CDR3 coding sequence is TGTGCCAGCAGCTTGCGGCAGGGGTCCCAGCATTTT. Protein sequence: CASSLRQGSQHF.

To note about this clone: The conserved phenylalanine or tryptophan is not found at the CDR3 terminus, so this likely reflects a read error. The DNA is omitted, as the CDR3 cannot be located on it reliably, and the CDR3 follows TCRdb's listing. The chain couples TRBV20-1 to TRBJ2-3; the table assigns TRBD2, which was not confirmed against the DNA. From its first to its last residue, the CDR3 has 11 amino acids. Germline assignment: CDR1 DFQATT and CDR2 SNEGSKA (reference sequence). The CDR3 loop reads CSARDPQREVI.

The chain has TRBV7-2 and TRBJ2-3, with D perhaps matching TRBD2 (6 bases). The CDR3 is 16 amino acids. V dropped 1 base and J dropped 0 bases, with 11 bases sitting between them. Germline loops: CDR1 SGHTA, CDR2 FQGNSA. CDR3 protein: CASSLVYGTSTDTQYF. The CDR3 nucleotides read TGTGCCAGCAGCTTAGTTTATGGGACTAGCACAGATACGCAGTATTTT.

The CDR3 nucleotides read TGTGCCAGCAGTACTGAGGGAACAGCGAACACTGAAGCTTTCTTT. Amino acid sequence: CASSTEGTANTEAFF. This chain uses TRBV6-2 or TRBV6-3 with TRBJ1-1; D gene uncertain. V lost 5 bases and J 1 base, leaving 14 bases between the germline ends. This CDR3 is 15 amino acids long. Germline V gene sequence: CDR1 MNHEY, CDR2 SVGEGT.

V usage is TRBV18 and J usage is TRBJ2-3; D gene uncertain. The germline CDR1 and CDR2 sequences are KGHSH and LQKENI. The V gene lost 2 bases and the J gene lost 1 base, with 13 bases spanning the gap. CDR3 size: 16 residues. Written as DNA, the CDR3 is TGTGCCAGCTCACCAGGAGTCCCAGCCGGCACAGATACGCAGTATTTT. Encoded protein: CASSPGVPAGTDTQYF.

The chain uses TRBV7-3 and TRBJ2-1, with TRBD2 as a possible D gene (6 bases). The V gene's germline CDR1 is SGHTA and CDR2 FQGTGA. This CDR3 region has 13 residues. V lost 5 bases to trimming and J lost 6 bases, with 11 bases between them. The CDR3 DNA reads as TGTGCCAGCAGCCCCTTGGGGGGCAATGAGCAGTTCTTC. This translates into CASSPLGGNEQFF.

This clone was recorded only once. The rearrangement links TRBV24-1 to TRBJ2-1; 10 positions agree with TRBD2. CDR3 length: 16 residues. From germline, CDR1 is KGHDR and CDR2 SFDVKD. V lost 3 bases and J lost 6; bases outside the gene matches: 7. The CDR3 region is CATSDPSGGRVNEQFF. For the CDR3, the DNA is TGTGCCACCAGTGATCCTAGCGGGGGCCGGGTCAATGAGCAGTTCTTC.

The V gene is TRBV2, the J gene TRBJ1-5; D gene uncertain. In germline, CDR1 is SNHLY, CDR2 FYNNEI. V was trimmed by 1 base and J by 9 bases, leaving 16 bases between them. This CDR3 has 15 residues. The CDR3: CASSEVRPVSGPQHF. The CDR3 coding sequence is TGTGCCAGCAGTGAAGTTAGGCCGGTATCAGGGCCCCAGCATTTT. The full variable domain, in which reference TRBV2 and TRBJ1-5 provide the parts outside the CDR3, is EPEVTQTPSHQVTQMGQEVILRCVPISNHLYFYWYRQILGQKVEFLVSFYNNEISEKSEIFDDQFSVERPDGSNFTLKIRSTKLEDSAMYFCASSEVRPVSGPQHFGDGTRLSIL.

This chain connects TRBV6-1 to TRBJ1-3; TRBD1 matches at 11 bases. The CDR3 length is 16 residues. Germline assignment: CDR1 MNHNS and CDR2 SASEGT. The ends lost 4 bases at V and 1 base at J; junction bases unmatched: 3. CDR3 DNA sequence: TGTGCCAGCAGTGGGACAGGGGGCAGGTCTGGAAACACCATATATTTT. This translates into CASSGTGGRSGNTIYF.

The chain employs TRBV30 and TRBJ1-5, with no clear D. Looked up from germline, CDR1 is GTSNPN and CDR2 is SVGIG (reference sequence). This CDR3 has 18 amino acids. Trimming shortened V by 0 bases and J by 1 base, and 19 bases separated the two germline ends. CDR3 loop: CAWSVYNPQLISNQPQHF. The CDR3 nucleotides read TGTGCCTGGAGTGTATATAACCCTCAACTCATAAGCAATCAGCCCCAGCATTTT.